The clone carrying this T cell receptor beta chain was observed once. This sample is part of a study of cytomegalovirus exposure and HLA in healthy donors. The PCR contained 60 Vbeta and 13 Jbeta primers. Clones were read by immunoSEQ multiplex PCR, and TCRdb kept only the in-frame ones, dropping some. Of some 180,000 clones listed, around 80% are singletons. Germline CDR1 and CDR2: SGHDT and YYEEEE. The ends lost 0 bases at V and 4 bases at J; junction bases unmatched: 7. CDR3 length equals 15 residues. The TCR sequence derives from a girl aged 5 to 17 in good health and CMV-seropositive. This rearrangement joins TRBV5-6 to TRBJ2-7; 7 nucleotides agree with TRBD2. The specimen was PBMCs. The CDR3 region has the DNA TGTGCCAGCAGCTTGGGACGGGAGGTGTGGTACGAGCAGTACTTC. Amino acids: CASSLGREVWYEQYF.